The T cell receptor beta chain described here comes from a study of CDR3 diversity in severe acne. TCRdb recomputed calls from the PCR reads with MiXCR, one row per CDR3 protein. The sample holds fewer than 100,000 distinct CDR3 sequences, under 60% seen once. The CDR3 runs 17 residues. Germline-derived CDR1 and CDR2 are MDHEN and SYDVKM. Unmatched junction bases numbered 9, after V lost 4 bases and J lost 3 bases. This clonotype was picked up a small number of times. The clonotype comes from a male donor in good health, without acne. V gene TRBV28 combines with J gene TRBJ1-5; TRBD1 matches at 10 bases. The material sequenced was blood. CDR3 nucleotide sequence: TGTGCCAGCAGTTCCCGGACAGGGGGGAGGGTCAATCAGCCCCAGCATTTT. Its protein is CASSSRTGGRVNQPQHF.